These 12 T cell receptor beta chains were sequenced from one sample in a study of blood T cell repertoires in COVID-19. Some clones are missing from TCRdb's copy, which holds only in-frame ones; the method was immunoSEQ multiplex PCR. Of roughly 220,000 clones listed, approximately 80% were seen once; the top ten hold approximately 1.3%. The sequenced sample consisted of PBMCs or T cells enriched from blood (not recorded which). The receptor source for this set is a woman aged 40 to 55 with acute COVID-19.

CDR3 bases: TGTGCCAGCACCGGAGAGGCAGGGAGGACAGAGACCCAGTACTTC. This translates into CASTGEAGRTETQYF. The chain recombines TRBV2 with TRBJ2-5, with a tentative D call TRBD2 (6 bases). This CDR3 has 15 residues. Germline CDR1 and CDR2: SNHLY and FYNNEI. Trimming removed 7 bases from V and 4 bases from J, with 19 bases in between. Based on the CDR3 plus reference TRBV2 and TRBJ2-5, the full variable domain is EPEVTQTPSHQVTQMGQEVILRCVPISNHLYFYWYRQILGQKVEFLVSFYNNEISEKSEIFDDQFSVERPDGSNFTLKIRSTKLEDSAMYFCASTGEAGRTETQYFGPGTRLLVL.

This clone has just one count. The chain has TRBV28 and TRBJ2-3; 12 nucleotides line up with TRBD2. The CDR3 runs to 15 residues. Germline lookup yields CDR1 MDHEN and CDR2 SYDVKM. With 7 bases clipped from V and 3 bases from J, the junction kept 5 bases outside the gene matches. For the CDR3, the DNA is TGTGCCAGCATCCTAGCGGGAGGGACGACAGATACGCAGTATTTT. This translates into CASILAGGTTDTQYF.

The genes are TRBV6-6 and TRBJ2-7; the D gene is possibly TRBD2 (5 bases). Per germline, CDR1 MNHNY and CDR2 SVGAGI (reference sequence). Trimming removed 4 bases from V and 10 bases from J, with 20 bases in between. The CDR3 has 14 amino acids. The CDR3 bases are TGTGCCAGCAGTTTACTAGAGGCGGCACAGCGACAGTACTTC. This translates into CASSLLEAAQRQYF.

This clone was counted only a few times. The rearrangement uses TRBV6-2 or TRBV6-3 and TRBJ1-4; a possible D gene is TRBD1 (5 bases). V lost 2 bases and J lost 7, with 11 bases in between. This CDR3 has 14 amino acids. CDR1 is MNHEY, CDR2 SVGEGT, per germline. CDR3 DNA sequence: TGTGCCAGCAGTTACAGACAGTGGAGTGAAAAACTGTTTTTT. Translated: CASSYRQWSEKLFF.

The chain joins TRBV5-1 to TRBJ2-5; perhaps TRBD1 as D (6 bases). Trimming removed 0 bases at V and 1 base at J, with 13 bases between. Germline loops: CDR1 SGHRS, CDR2 YFSETQ. The CDR3 is made up of 16 amino acids. CDR3 residues: CASSLVSQGGQETQYF. The CDR3 coding sequence is TGCGCCAGCAGCTTGGTAAGCCAAGGGGGCCAAGAGACCCAGTACTTC.

V usage is TRBV30 and J usage is TRBJ2-2; 13 bases line up with TRBD2. Germline CDR1 reads GTSNPN; CDR2 reads SVGIG (reference sequence). V lost 5 bases, J lost 6 bases, and 3 bases stayed unmatched. This CDR3 has 14 amino acids. CDR3 DNA: TGTGCCTGGGGGACTAGCGGGAAAGCCGGGGAGCTGTTTTTT. The encoded protein is CAWGTSGKAGELFF.

The chain employs TRBV11-2 and TRBJ2-5; the match to TRBD1 covers 9 bases. The CDR3 totals 17 residues. Germline V gene sequence: CDR1 SGHAT, CDR2 FQNNGV. The junction had 11 bases not matched to a gene; V was cut back by 0 bases and J by 6 bases. CDR3: CASSLDRTGGTMKTQYF. CDR3 in DNA: TGTGCCAGCAGCTTAGATCGTACAGGGGGCACCATGAAGACCCAGTACTTC. Drawing the rest from reference TRBV11-2 and TRBJ2-5, the complete variable domain is EAGVAQSPRYKIIEKRQSVAFWCNPISGHATLYWYQQILGQGPKLLIQFQNNGVVDDSQLPKDRFSAERLKGVDSTLKIQPAKLEDSAVYLCASSLDRTGGTMKTQYFGPGTRLLVL.

V and J are TRBV7-9 and TRBJ1-1; D may be TRBD1 (6 bases). The CDR3 runs to 16 residues. The germline V gene has CDR1 SEHNR and CDR2 FQNEAQ (reference sequence). V dropped 5 bases and J dropped 7 bases, with 23 bases sitting between them. CDR3 DNA: TGTGCCAGCAGCCCCCCACAGGGTGCAGGAGGAGGTGAAGCTTTCTTT. The encoded protein is CASSPPQGAGGGEAFF.

This clone was observed a few times. The chain couples TRBV18 to TRBJ1-6; TRBD1 might be the D (5 bases). With 3 bases removed from V and 9 bases from J, the gap between germline ends came to 18 bases. CDR3 length: 16 amino acids. Germline V gene lookup returns CDR1 KGHSH and CDR2 LQKENI. DNA of the CDR3: TGTGCCAGCTCACCGCCCCCCACAGGATTCGGTTCACCCCTCCACTTT. It encodes CASSPPPTGFGSPLHF. The full variable domain, rest sourced from reference TRBV18 and TRBJ1-6, is NAGVMQNPRHLVRRRGQEARLRCSPMKGHSHVYWYRQLPEEGLKFMVYLQKENIIDESGMPKERFSAEFPKEGPSILRIQQVVRGDSAAYFCASSPPPTGFGSPLHFGNGTRLTVT.

The rearrangement uses TRBV12-3 or TRBV12-4 and TRBJ1-1; 7 nucleotides agree with TRBD1. CDR3 length equals 13 residues. After removal of 7 bases from V and 7 bases from J, the junction contained 9 bases not matched to a gene. The CDR3 loop is CASTLTAGGEAFF. The DNA of the CDR3 is TGTGCCAGCACCTTAACCGCAGGGGGTGAAGCTTTCTTT.

This clone was seen only once. The rearrangement links TRBV4-1 to TRBJ2-2; 7 nucleotides line up with TRBD2. The CDR3 length is 17 residues. Germline V gives CDR1 MGHRA, CDR2 YSYEKL. V was clipped by 4 bases and J by 4 bases; unmatched bases: 12. CDR3 amino acids: CASSPKRLAGVTGELFF. In DNA, the CDR3 is TGCGCCAGCAGCCCAAAGAGGTTGGCGGGAGTCACCGGGGAGCTGTTTTTT.

This clone has a handful of counts. This chain connects TRBV3-1 (or the pseudogene TRBV3-2) to TRBJ1-1, with TRBD1 matching over 9 bases. V dropped 1 base and J dropped 6; count of bases not matched to a gene: 0. The germline gives CDR1 LGHDT, CDR2 YNNKEL (reference sequence). CDR3 size: 13 residues. The CDR3 nucleotides read TGTGCCAGCAGCCAAGGGACAGGGGCTGAAGCTTTCTTT. Its protein is CASSQGTGAEAFF.